The 13 T cell receptor beta chains below come from one sample, sequenced in a study of T-cell memory formation after mild COVID-19. TCRdb called the 5' RACE reads again in MiXCR, with one record for every CDR3 protein. The sample holds 380,000 or so distinct CDR3 sequences, roughly 13% seen once. The sample comprised PBMCs or a T cell subset sorted from them (not recorded which). The receptor source for this set is a young man who had mild COVID-19 (a few samples of this study predate the infection). Cell type and time point are not known.

The rearrangement links TRBV4-1 to TRBJ1-2; no clear D gene. Germline-derived CDR1 and CDR2 are MGHRA and YSYEKL. Between the trimmed V and J ends, which lost 0 bases and 8 bases, there was a span of 19 bases. The CDR3 runs 16 residues. The CDR3 DNA reads as TGCGCCAGCAGCCAAGACCCCCTTATCGCGGCGGGCGGCTACACCTTC. This gives the protein CASSQDPLIAAGGYTF.

The chain carries TRBV7-3 and TRBJ1-6; D not certain. Germline CDR1 reads SGHTA; CDR2 reads FQGTGA. V lost 4 bases to trimming and J lost 8 bases, with 9 bases between them. There are 13 residues in the CDR3. The CDR3 nucleotides read TGTGCCAGCAGCTCAGCAGCTGATTCACCCCTCCACTTT. It encodes CASSSAADSPLHF. Supplemented by reference TRBV7-3 and TRBJ1-6, the full variable domain reads GAGVSQTPSNKVTEKGKYVELRCDPISGHTALYWYRQSLGQGPEFLIYFQGTGAADDSGLPNDRFFAVRPEGSVSTLKIQRTERGDSAVYLCASSSAADSPLHFGNGTRLTVT.

This clonotype has more than one count but fewer than ten. The chain joins TRBV3-1 to TRBJ2-7; a weak D match, TRBD1 (6 bases). The CDR3 has 12 residues. The germline V and J ends were trimmed by 8 bases and 3 bases, with 11 bases remaining between them. CDR1 is LGHDT, CDR2 YNNKEL, per germline (reference sequence). In DNA, the CDR3 is TGTGCCAGCGCCCAGGGGATCTACGAGCAGTACTTC. As protein: CASAQGIYEQYF.

The chain couples TRBV6-5 to TRBJ2-1; 8 bases align to TRBD1. The CDR3 length is 14 residues. The V and J ends lost 5 bases and 6 bases, in that order; junction bases with no gene match: 6. The V gene's germline CDR1 is MNHEY and CDR2 SVGAGI. Written as DNA, the CDR3 is TGTGCCAGCAGTGGATGGACAGGGAGCAATGAGCAGTTCTTC. Amino acids: CASSGWTGSNEQFF.

This clonotype was recorded a few times. The rearrangement links TRBV20-1 to TRBJ2-3, with D perhaps TRBD1 or TRBD2 (5 bases each). CDR3 size: 12 residues. Germline-derived CDR1 and CDR2 are DFQATT and SNEGSKA (reference sequence). V gave up 5 bases and J gave up 5 bases, with 11 bases separating them. CDR3 nucleotide sequence: TGCAGTGCTGGCTCAGGGAGAGATACGCAGTATTTT. This encodes CSAGSGRDTQYF.

The genes are TRBV12-3 or TRBV12-4 and TRBJ2-7; the D gene is possibly TRBD2 (5 bases). This CDR3 comprises 13 residues. V lost 5 bases, J lost 3 bases, and 11 bases lay in between. CDR3: CASSLRASYEQYV. In nucleotides, the CDR3 is TGTGCCAGCAGTCTGCGGGCTAGCTACGAGCAGTACGTC.

V usage is TRBV3-1 and J usage is TRBJ2-1; no firm D call. The CDR3 runs to 14 residues. V was clipped by 2 bases and J by 8 bases, with 13 bases between them. Germline V gene lookup returns CDR1 LGHDT and CDR2 YNNKEL (reference sequence). The CDR3 bases are TGTGCCAGCAGCCAACCCCCGCAACGGGATGAGCAGTTCTTC. Amino acid sequence: CASSQPPQRDEQFF.

V usage is TRBV6-5 and J usage is TRBJ1-5, with 8 bases lining up with TRBD1. This CDR3 contains 17 residues. V shed 5 bases, J shed 4 bases, and the junction held 13 bases outside the gene matches. Germline V gives CDR1 MNHEY, CDR2 SVGAGI. CDR3 amino acids: CASSPGTGFFRNQPQHF. DNA for the CDR3: TGTGCCAGCAGTCCTGGGACAGGATTCTTTCGAAATCAGCCCCAGCATTTT.

A few counts support this clonotype. The chain combines TRBV4-3 with TRBJ2-3, with TRBD2 matching over 13 bases. V dropped 5 bases and J dropped 0; count of bases not matched to a gene: 14. CDR3 length: 20 amino acids. Germline-derived CDR1 and CDR2 are LGHNA and YSLEER. CDR3 DNA sequence: TGCGCCAGCAGCGTACACACCGGGACTAGCGGGGTTCCTAGCACAGATACGCAGTATTTT. Translating it yields CASSVHTGTSGVPSTDTQYF.

This clonotype has only a few counts. This chain joins TRBV7-6 and TRBJ2-6; no clear D. There are 16 residues in the CDR3. Germline assignment: CDR1 SGHVS and CDR2 FNYEAQ. V lost 5 bases, J lost 0 bases, and 11 bases lay in between. The CDR3 is CASSPRPSSGANVLTF. CDR3 DNA: TGTGCCAGCAGCCCCCGACCGTCCTCTGGGGCCAACGTCCTGACTTTC.

The gene calls are TRBV20-1 and TRBJ1-2; D not resolved. Per germline, CDR1 DFQATT and CDR2 SNEGSKA (reference sequence). The CDR3 runs 14 residues. V gave up 3 bases and J gave up 0 bases, with 11 bases separating them. The DNA for the CDR3 is TGCAGTGCTAGTTGGCCAGCAGCTAACTATGGCTACACCTTC. Amino acids: CSASWPAANYGYTF.

The chain employs TRBV20-1 and TRBJ2-3; 11 positions agree with TRBD2. Unmatched junction bases numbered 1, after V lost 4 bases and J lost 1 base. The CDR3 length is 14 residues. The V gene's germline CDR1 is DFQATT and CDR2 SNEGSKA (reference sequence). CDR3 nucleotides: TGCAGTGCTATGACTAGCGGGGGCACAGATACGCAGTATTTT. Amino acid sequence: CSAMTSGGTDTQYF.

This clonotype was counted a few times. The chain recombines TRBV12-3 or TRBV12-4 with TRBJ1-2; no clear D. The CDR3 length is 13 residues. The V and J ends lost 1 base and 4 bases respectively, with 7 bases between them. The CDR3 sequence: CASSLVEFYGYTF. The DNA of the CDR3 is TGTGCCAGCAGTTTAGTCGAATTCTATGGCTACACCTTC.